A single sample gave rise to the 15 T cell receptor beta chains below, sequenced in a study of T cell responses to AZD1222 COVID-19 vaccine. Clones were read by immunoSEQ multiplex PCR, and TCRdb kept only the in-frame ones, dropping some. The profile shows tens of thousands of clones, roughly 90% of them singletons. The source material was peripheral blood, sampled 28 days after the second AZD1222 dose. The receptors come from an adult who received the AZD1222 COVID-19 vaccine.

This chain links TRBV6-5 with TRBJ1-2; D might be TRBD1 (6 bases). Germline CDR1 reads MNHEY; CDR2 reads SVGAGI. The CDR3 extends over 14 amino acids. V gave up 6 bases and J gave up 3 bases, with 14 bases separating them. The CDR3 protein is CASRGAGVYYGYTF. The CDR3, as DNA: TGTGCCAGCAGAGGGGCAGGGGTCTACTATGGCTACACCTTC.

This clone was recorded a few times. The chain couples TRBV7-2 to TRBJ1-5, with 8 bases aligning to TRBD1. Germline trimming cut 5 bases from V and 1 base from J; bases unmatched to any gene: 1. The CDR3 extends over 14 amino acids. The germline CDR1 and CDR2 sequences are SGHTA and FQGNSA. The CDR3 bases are TGTGCCAGCAGCCACAGGGGGAGCAATCAGCCCCAGCATTTT. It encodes CASSHRGSNQPQHF.

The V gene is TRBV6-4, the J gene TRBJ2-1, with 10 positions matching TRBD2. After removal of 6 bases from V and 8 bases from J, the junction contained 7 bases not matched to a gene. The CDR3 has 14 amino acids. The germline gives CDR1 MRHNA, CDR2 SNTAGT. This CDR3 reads CASSRGTSEHEQFF. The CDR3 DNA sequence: TGTGCCAGCAGCCGAGGGACTAGCGAACATGAGCAGTTCTTC.

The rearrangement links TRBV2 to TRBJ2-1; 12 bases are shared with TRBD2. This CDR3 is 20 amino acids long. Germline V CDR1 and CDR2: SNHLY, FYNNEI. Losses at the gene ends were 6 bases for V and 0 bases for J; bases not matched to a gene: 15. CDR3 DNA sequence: TGTGCCAGCAGGGCGCGGGTTGGACTAGCGGGAAAAAGCTCCTACAATGAGCAGTTCTTC. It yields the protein CASRARVGLAGKSSYNEQFF.

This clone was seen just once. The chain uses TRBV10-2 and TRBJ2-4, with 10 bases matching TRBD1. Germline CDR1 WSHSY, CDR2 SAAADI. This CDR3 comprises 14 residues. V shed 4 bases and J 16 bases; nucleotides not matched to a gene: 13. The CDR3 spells CASSVGGTGVAYYF. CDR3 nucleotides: TGCGCCAGCAGTGTGGGGGGGACAGGGGTCGCATACTACTTC.

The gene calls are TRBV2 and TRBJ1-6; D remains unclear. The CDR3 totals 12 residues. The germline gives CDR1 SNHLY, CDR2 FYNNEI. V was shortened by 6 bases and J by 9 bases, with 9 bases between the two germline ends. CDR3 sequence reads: CASSKIGSPLHF. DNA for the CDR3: TGTGCCAGCAGCAAAATTGGTTCACCCCTCCACTTT.

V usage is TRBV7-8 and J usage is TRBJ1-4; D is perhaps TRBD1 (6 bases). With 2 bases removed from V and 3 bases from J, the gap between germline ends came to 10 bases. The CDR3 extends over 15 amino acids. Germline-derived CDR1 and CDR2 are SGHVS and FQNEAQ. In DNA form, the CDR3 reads TGTGCCAGCAGCTTAACAAGGGGGGCTAATGAAAAACTGTTTTTT. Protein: CASSLTRGANEKLFF.

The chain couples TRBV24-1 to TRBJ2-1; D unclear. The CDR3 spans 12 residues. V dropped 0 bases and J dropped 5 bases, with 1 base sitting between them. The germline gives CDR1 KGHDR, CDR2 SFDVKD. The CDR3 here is CATSDLDNEQFF. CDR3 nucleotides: TGTGCCACCAGTGATTTGGACAATGAGCAGTTCTTC.

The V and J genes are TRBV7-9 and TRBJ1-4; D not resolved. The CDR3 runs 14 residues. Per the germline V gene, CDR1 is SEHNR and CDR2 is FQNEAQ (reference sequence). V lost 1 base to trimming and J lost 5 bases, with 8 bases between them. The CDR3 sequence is CASSLGGGNEKLFF. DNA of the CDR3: TGTGCCAGCAGCTTAGGTGGAGGGAATGAAAAACTGTTTTTT.

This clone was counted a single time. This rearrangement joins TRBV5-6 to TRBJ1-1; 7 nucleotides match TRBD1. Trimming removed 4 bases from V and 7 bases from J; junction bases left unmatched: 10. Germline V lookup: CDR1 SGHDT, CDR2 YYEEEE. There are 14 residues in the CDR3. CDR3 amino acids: CASSAQTGSGEAFF. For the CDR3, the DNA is TGTGCCAGCAGCGCACAGACAGGGTCCGGTGAAGCTTTCTTT.

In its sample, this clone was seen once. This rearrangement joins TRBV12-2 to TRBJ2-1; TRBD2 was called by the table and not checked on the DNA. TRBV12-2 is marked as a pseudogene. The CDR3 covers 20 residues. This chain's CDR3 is CASRFIEGPLTSVLGNEQFF. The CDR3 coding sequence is TGTGCAAGTCGCTTCATAGAAGGTCCTCTCACTAGCGTTCTAGGCAATGAGCAGTTCTTC.

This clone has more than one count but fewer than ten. The CDR3: CASSGRGRYTGELFF. The CDR3 DNA follows: TGTGCCAGCAGTGGGAGGGGTCGGTACACCGGGGAGCTGTTTTTT. The chain recombines TRBV2 with TRBJ2-2, with D possibly matching TRBD2 (6 bases). Germline-derived CDR1 and CDR2 are SNHLY and FYNNEI. V was cut by 4 bases and J by 3 bases, with 12 bases left in between. The CDR3 consists of 15 residues.

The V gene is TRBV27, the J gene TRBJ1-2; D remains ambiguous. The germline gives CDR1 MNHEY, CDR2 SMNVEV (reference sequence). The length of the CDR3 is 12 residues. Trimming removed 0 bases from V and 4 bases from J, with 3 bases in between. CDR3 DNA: TGTGCCAGCAGTTTATCGGGCTATGGCTACACCTTC. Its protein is CASSLSGYGYTF.

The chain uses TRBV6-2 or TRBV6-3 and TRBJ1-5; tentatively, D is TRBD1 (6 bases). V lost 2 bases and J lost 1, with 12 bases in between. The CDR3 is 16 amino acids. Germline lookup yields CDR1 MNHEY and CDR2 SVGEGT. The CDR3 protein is CASSYPGQVSNQPQHF. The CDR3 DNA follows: TGTGCCAGCAGTTACCCGGGACAAGTAAGCAATCAGCCCCAGCATTTT.

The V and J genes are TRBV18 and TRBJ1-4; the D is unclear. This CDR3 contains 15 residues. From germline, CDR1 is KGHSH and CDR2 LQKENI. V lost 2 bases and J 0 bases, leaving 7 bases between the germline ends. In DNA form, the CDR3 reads TGTGCCAGCTCACCAATTCAGTCAACTAATGAAAAACTGTTTTTT. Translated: CASSPIQSTNEKLFF.